Following are 20 T cell receptor beta chains from one sample sequenced in a study of cytomegalovirus exposure and HLA in healthy donors. The PCR made use of 60 Vbeta and 13 Jbeta primers. The protocol was immunoSEQ multiplex PCR, while the TCRdb copy is restricted to in-frame clones and leaves out a portion. The repertoire holds 55,000 to 90,000 clones, with around 78% as singletons. Material for sequencing was PBMCs. The receptors shown here come from a man over 45 in good health and CMV-seronegative.

The J gene is TRBJ2-7, the V gene TRBV20-1; D is possibly TRBD2 (6 bases). The V gene lost 6 bases and the J gene lost 7 bases, with 13 bases spanning the gap. In germline, CDR1 is DFQATT, CDR2 SNEGSKA (reference sequence). This CDR3 is 11 amino acids long. This CDR3 reads CSADGRYEQYF. CDR3 DNA: TGCAGTGCGGATGGGAGGTATGAGCAGTACTTC.

V and J are TRBV5-4 and TRBJ1-1, with D unresolved. Deletions cut 8 bases from V and 6 bases from J, with 20 bases between. The CDR3 has 14 amino acids. Germline values: CDR1 SGHNT, CDR2 YYREEE (reference sequence). CDR3 DNA: TGTGCCAGTCAACGGACGGGGAGGGCGGCTGAAGCTTTCTTT. Its translation is CASQRTGRAAEAFF.

The J gene is TRBJ1-5, the V gene TRBV27; 7 nucleotides line up with TRBD1. The CDR3 spans 15 residues. V trimming: 2 bases; J trimming: 4 bases; junction bases outside the gene matches: 5. The germline V gene has CDR1 MNHEY and CDR2 SMNVEV (reference sequence). This chain's CDR3 is CASSLGQGVNQPQHF. The CDR3 region has the DNA TGTGCCAGCAGTTTAGGCCAGGGGGTAAATCAGCCCCAGCATTTT.

The chain is built from TRBV29-1 and TRBJ1-2, with a tentative D call TRBD1 (5 bases). This CDR3 contains 15 residues. The germline V and J ends were trimmed by 6 bases and 4 bases, with 21 bases remaining between them. From germline, CDR1 is SQVTM and CDR2 ANQGSEA. The DNA of the CDR3 is TGCAGCGTACCCCCGGGTCCCGGGGGGGTCTATGGCTACACCTTC. As protein: CSVPPGPGGVYGYTF. Filled out from reference TRBV29-1 and TRBJ1-2, the complete variable domain reads SAVISQKPSRDICQRGTSLTIQCQVDSQVTMMFWYRQQPGQSLTLIATANQGSEATYESGFVIDKFPISRPNLTFSTLTVSNMSPEDSSIYLCSVPPGPGGVYGYTFGSGTRLTVV.

This clone was observed once. This chain links TRBV21-1 with TRBJ2-3; TRBD2 was called by the table and not checked on the DNA. TRBV21-1 is deemed a pseudogene. The CDR3 spans 17 residues. The CDR3 DNA follows: TGTGCCAGCAGCAAAGGACTAGCGGGAGGTAAAGCAGATACGCAGTATTTT. Translating gives CASSKGLAGGKADTQYF.

The chain carries TRBV28 and TRBJ2-1; 12 bases fit TRBD2. Germline assignment: CDR1 MDHEN and CDR2 SYDVKM. Germline trimming cut 2 bases from V and 6 bases from J; bases unmatched to any gene: 2. The CDR3 totals 15 residues. The CDR3 coding sequence is TGTGCCAGCAGTTTAACTAGCGGGAGGCTCAATGAGCAGTTCTTC. This encodes CASSLTSGRLNEQFF.

The V and J genes are TRBV27 and TRBJ2-7; TRBD1 aligns across 12 bases. From germline, CDR1 is MNHEY and CDR2 SMNVEV (reference sequence). The CDR3 is 15 amino acids. V lost 2 bases to trimming and J lost 5 bases; unmatched junction nucleotides: 4. CDR3 DNA: TGTGCCAGCAGTTTACTGGGACAGGGGGCTAACGAGCAGTACTTC. Amino acids: CASSLLGQGANEQYF.

The CDR3 coding sequence is TGTGCCAGCAGCCCACTAAAGACTGGGGAGCAGTTCTTC. As protein: CASSPLKTGEQFF. The chain is built from TRBV7-2 and TRBJ2-1; D unclear. Trimming removed 5 bases from V and 10 bases from J, with 15 bases in between. CDR1 is SGHTA and CDR2 is FQGNSA in the germline V gene. This CDR3 comprises 13 residues.

This rearrangement joins TRBV28 to TRBJ1-2; unclear D gene. V was trimmed by 7 bases and J by 1 base, leaving 4 bases between them. This CDR3 spans 11 amino acids. From germline, CDR1 is MDHEN and CDR2 SYDVKM. Written as DNA, the CDR3 is TGTGCCAGCATCAATAACTATGGCTACACCTTC. It codes for CASINNYGYTF.

This chain uses TRBV25-1 with TRBJ1-2; D unclear. V lost 5 bases, J lost 8 bases, and 12 bases lay in between. There are 12 residues in the CDR3. Germline CDR1 reads MGHDK; CDR2 reads SYGVNS. CDR3 region: CASSTQKRGYTF. The CDR3 DNA sequence: TGTGCCAGCAGTACGCAGAAGAGGGGCTACACCTTC.

The V and J genes are TRBV7-2 and TRBJ2-3; tentatively, D is TRBD2 (6 bases). V was clipped by 1 base and J by 1 base, with 9 bases between them. The CDR3 totals 15 residues. Germline CDR1 and CDR2: SGHTA and FQGNSA. Here the CDR3 DNA reads TGTGCCAGCAGCTTAGGTCCGGGAGGCACAGATACGCAGTATTTT. Residues: CASSLGPGGTDTQYF.

The chain links TRBV2 to TRBJ2-4; D unclear. Trimming took 2 bases from V and 2 from J, leaving 10 bases between them. Germline CDR1 SNHLY, CDR2 FYNNEI. The CDR3 has 15 amino acids. The CDR3 nucleotides read TGTGCCAGCAGTGAACTGGGCCCGACCAAAAACATTCAGTACTTC. Protein: CASSELGPTKNIQYF.

The rearrangement joins TRBV19 to TRBJ2-1, with 12 bases lining up with TRBD2. The CDR3 has 15 residues. CDR1 LNHDA and CDR2 SQIVND come from the germline V gene (reference sequence). After removal of 4 bases from V and 7 bases from J, the junction contained 5 bases not matched to a gene. The CDR3 here is CASSTSGGASNEQFF. CDR3 bases: TGTGCCAGTAGTACTAGCGGGGGGGCAAGTAATGAGCAGTTCTTC.

This chain uses TRBV7-2 with TRBJ2-7, with TRBD2 matching 14 bases. The germline V gene has CDR1 SGHTA and CDR2 FQGNSA. This CDR3 has 16 amino acids. V was pared by 2 bases and J by 3 bases, with 3 bases of the junction left unmatched. The DNA for the CDR3 is TGTGCCAGCAGCTTAAGACTAGCGGGAGGGAACTACGAGCAGTACTTC. It is translated as CASSLRLAGGNYEQYF. The full variable domain, its missing parts supplied by reference TRBV7-2 and TRBJ2-7, is GAGVSQSPSNKVTEKGKDVELRCDPISGHTALYWYRQSLGQGLEFLIYFQGNSAPDKSGLPSDRFSAERTGGSVSTLTIQRTQQEDSAVYLCASSLRLAGGNYEQYFGPGTRLTVT.

V and J are TRBV19 and TRBJ1-5; 10 bases agree with TRBD1. Germline V gene lookup returns CDR1 LNHDA and CDR2 SQIVND (reference sequence). The CDR3 has 14 amino acids. Losses at the gene ends were 7 bases for V and 4 bases for J; bases not matched to a gene: 4. This CDR3 is CASTRDRGNQPQHF. The CDR3, as DNA: TGTGCCAGTACTCGGGACAGGGGAAATCAGCCCCAGCATTTT.

The V call is TRBV5-1, the J call TRBJ2-5; 8 bases line up with TRBD2. V shed 3 bases, J shed 4 bases, and the junction held 11 bases outside the gene matches. The germline V gene has CDR1 SGHRS and CDR2 YFSETQ. This CDR3 spans 16 amino acids. This CDR3 reads CASSSNFGLAGETQYF. Here the CDR3 DNA reads TGCGCCAGCAGCTCAAATTTCGGGCTAGCGGGAGAGACCCAGTACTTC.

The chain uses TRBV2 and TRBJ2-7; no clear D gene. Between the trimmed V and J ends, which lost 3 bases and 4 bases, there was a span of 4 bases. The CDR3 extends over 11 amino acids. CDR1 is SNHLY, CDR2 FYNNEI, per germline. The CDR3 DNA follows: TGTGCCAGCAGTGATTCTTACGAGCAGTACTTC. The encoded protein is CASSDSYEQYF.

CDR3 sequence: CASSMTGGPNEQFF. As DNA, the CDR3 is TGCGCCAGCAGCATGACGGGAGGGCCCAATGAGCAGTTCTTC. This chain connects TRBV5-1 to TRBJ2-1; 8 positions agree with TRBD2. CDR1 and CDR2 (germline): SGHRS, YFSETQ. The CDR3 loop spans 14 amino acids. V lost 4 bases, J lost 6 bases, and 6 bases stayed unmatched.

This clone showed up just a few times. V usage is TRBV19 and J usage is TRBJ1-1; unclear D gene. Germline CDR1 and CDR2: LNHDA and SQIVND (reference sequence). This CDR3 is 14 amino acids long. Trimming removed 10 bases from V and 1 base from J, with 16 bases in between. The CDR3 reads CATSWGSGNTEAFF. The CDR3 DNA reads TGTGCCACATCTTGGGGTAGCGGGAACACTGAAGCTTTCTTT.

V and J are TRBV30 and TRBJ1-2, with TRBD1 as a possible D gene (5 bases). The germline V gene encodes CDR1 GTSNPN and CDR2 SVGIG (reference sequence). This CDR3 contains 15 residues. Trimming took off 3 bases at V and 0 bases at J, with 14 bases between the two ends. CDR3 nucleotides: TGTGCCTGGAGACGACTGACAGATACTAACTATGGCTACACCTTC. It is translated as CAWRRLTDTNYGYTF.